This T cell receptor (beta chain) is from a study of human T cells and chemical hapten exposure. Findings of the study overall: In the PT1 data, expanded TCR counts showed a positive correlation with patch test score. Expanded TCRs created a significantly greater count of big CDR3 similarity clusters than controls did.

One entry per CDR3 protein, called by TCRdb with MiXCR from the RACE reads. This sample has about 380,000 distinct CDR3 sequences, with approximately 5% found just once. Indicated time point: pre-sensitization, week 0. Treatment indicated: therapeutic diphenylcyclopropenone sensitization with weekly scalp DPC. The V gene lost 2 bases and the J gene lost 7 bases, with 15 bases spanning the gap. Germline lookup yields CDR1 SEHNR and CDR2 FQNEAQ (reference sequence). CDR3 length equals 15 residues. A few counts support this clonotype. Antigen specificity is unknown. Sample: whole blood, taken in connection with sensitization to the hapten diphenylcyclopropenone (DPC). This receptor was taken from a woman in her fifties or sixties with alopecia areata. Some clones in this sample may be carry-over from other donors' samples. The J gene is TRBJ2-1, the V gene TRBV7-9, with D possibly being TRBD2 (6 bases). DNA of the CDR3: TGTGCCAGCAGCTTAATTGTGGCGGGAAAAAATGAGCAGTTCTTC. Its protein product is CASSLIVAGKNEQFF.